The 18 T cell receptor beta chains below were found in one sample sequenced in a study of cytomegalovirus exposure and HLA in healthy donors. This PCR relied on a set of 60 Vbeta primers and 13 Jbeta primers. Sequencing used immunoSEQ multiplex PCR; TCRdb keeps in-frame clones, though not all of them. This table has around 100,000 clones, approximately 87% appearing once. The specimen was PBMCs. The receptors were gathered from a man aged 35 to 55 in good health and CMV-seronegative.

This clone has a single count. This rearrangement joins TRBV5-1 to TRBJ1-1, with D uncertain. The CDR3 contains 13 residues. Germline values: CDR1 SGHRS, CDR2 YFSETQ. V dropped 0 bases and J dropped 4 bases, with 7 bases sitting between them. The CDR3 region is CASSLDVLTEAFF. The CDR3 bases are TGCGCCAGCAGCTTGGATGTACTCACTGAAGCTTTCTTT.

The V and J genes are TRBV15 and TRBJ2-1; TRBD1 is a possible D gene (6 bases). The CDR3 extends over 14 amino acids. Trimming shortened V by 1 base and J by 8 bases, and 12 bases separated the two germline ends. The germline V gene has CDR1 LNHNV and CDR2 YYDKDF (reference sequence). Here the CDR3 reads CATSRVLHRDEQFF. The DNA of the CDR3 is TGTGCCACCAGCAGAGTTTTGCACAGGGATGAGCAGTTCTTC.

V is TRBV7-2 and J is TRBJ1-2, with TRBD1 matching over 10 bases. CDR1 is SGHTA, CDR2 FQGNSA, per germline. V lost 3 bases and J lost 3; bases outside the gene matches: 4. This CDR3 comprises 15 residues. CDR3 in amino acids: CASSLRGQGYYGYTF. The CDR3 bases are TGTGCCAGCAGCTTGAGGGGACAGGGGTACTATGGCTACACCTTC.

V is TRBV5-4 and J is TRBJ1-2, with 8 nucleotides matching TRBD1. Germline CDR1 SGHNT, CDR2 YYREEE (reference sequence). The CDR3 spans 13 residues. V lost 4 bases and J lost 8; bases outside the gene matches: 7. The CDR3 spells CASSPGQGGGYTF. The CDR3 region has the DNA TGTGCCAGCAGCCCAGGACAGGGCGGAGGCTACACCTTC. Full variable domain (outside the CDR3, taken from reference TRBV5-4 and TRBJ1-2): ETGVTQSPTHLIKTRGQQVTLRCSSQSGHNTVSWYQQALGQGPQFIFQYYREEENGRGNFPPRFSGLQFPNYSSELNVNALELDDSALYLCASSPGQGGGYTFGSGTRLTVV.

J is TRBJ1-2 and V is TRBV6-1, with unresolved D. From germline, CDR1 is MNHNS and CDR2 SASEGT. This CDR3 region has 15 residues. V was cut by 7 bases and J by 4 bases, with 19 bases left in between. CDR3 bases: TGTGCCAGCACCGATTTTATCACTCTTGGCTATGGCTACACCTTC. Its protein product is CASTDFITLGYGYTF.

The V gene is TRBV15, the J gene TRBJ1-1; D unresolved. The CDR3 totals 12 residues. Trimming removed 1 base from V and 5 bases from J, with 5 bases in between. Germline CDR1 reads LNHNV; CDR2 reads YYDKDF (reference sequence). The CDR3 is CATSRGATEAFF. The DNA for the CDR3 is TGTGCCACCAGCAGAGGGGCTACTGAAGCTTTCTTT. Full variable domain (remainder filled in from reference TRBV15 and TRBJ1-1): DAMVIQNPRYQVTQFGKPVTLSCSQTLNHNVMYWYQQKSSQAPKLLFHYYDKDFNNEADTPDNFQSRRPNTSFCFLDIRSPGLGDTAMYLCATSRGATEAFFGQGTRLTVV.

This chain's CDR3 is CASSAPPGARNEQFF. The CDR3 nucleotides are TGCGCCAGCAGCGCCCCCCCGGGTGCACGCAATGAGCAGTTCTTC. The chain uses TRBV10-1 and TRBJ2-1; D not certain. V was trimmed by 6 bases and J by 6 bases, leaving 18 bases between them. Germline V lookup: CDR1 WNHNN, CDR2 SYGVQD (reference sequence). The CDR3 consists of 15 residues.

The gene calls are TRBV7-6 and TRBJ2-3; a weak D match, TRBD1 (5 bases). CDR1 is SGHVS and CDR2 is FNYEAQ in the germline V gene. The ends were cut back, 5 bases at V and 1 base at J, with 10 bases in the middle. The CDR3 is 14 residues long. The CDR3 region is CASSQGFGTDTQYF. In DNA, the CDR3 is TGTGCCAGCAGCCAGGGATTCGGCACAGATACGCAGTATTTT.

The V call is TRBV7-6, the J call TRBJ1-1; D ambiguous. Germline values: CDR1 SGHVS, CDR2 FNYEAQ. Deletions cut 6 bases from V and 3 bases from J, with 17 bases between. The CDR3 is 15 residues long. The chain's CDR3 is CASRSVPPGDTEAFF. CDR3 DNA sequence: TGTGCCAGCAGATCAGTCCCTCCCGGGGACACTGAAGCTTTCTTT. Complete variable domain (other parts from reference TRBV7-6 and TRBJ1-1): GAGVSQSPRYKVTKRGQDVALRCDPISGHVSLYWYRQALGQGPEFLTYFNYEAQQDKSGLPNDRFSAERPEGSISTLTIQRTEQRDSAMYRCASRSVPPGDTEAFFGQGTRLTVV.

This chain connects TRBV7-3 to TRBJ2-1, with TRBD2 matching 15 bases. The germline CDR1 and CDR2 sequences are SGHTA and FQGTGA. The CDR3 runs 14 residues. V shed 2 bases and J 13 bases; nucleotides not matched to a gene: 3. CDR3 protein: CASSLGTSGGKQFF. CDR3 DNA: TGTGCCAGCAGCTTAGGGACTAGCGGGGGGAAACAGTTCTTC.

This clone is a singleton in its sample. The chain recombines TRBV9 with TRBJ2-5, with 11 bases aligning to TRBD2. CDR1 and CDR2 (germline): SGDLS, YYNGEE. The trim removed 0 bases at V and 5 bases at J, leaving 3 bases unmatched. The CDR3 runs 15 residues. The CDR3 sequence: CASSVDGLAGETQYF. CDR3 coding DNA: TGTGCCAGCAGCGTAGATGGACTAGCGGGCGAGACCCAGTACTTC.

The gene calls are TRBV5-8 and TRBJ1-6; maybe TRBD1 (5 bases). Trimming took off 4 bases at V and 10 bases at J, with 18 bases between the two ends. The CDR3 sequence is 15 residues long. CDR1 SGHTS and CDR2 YDEGEE come from the germline V gene. The CDR3 protein is CASSGTGSVRSPLHF. The CDR3, as DNA: TGTGCCAGCAGCGGAACAGGATCCGTTAGATCACCCCTCCACTTT.

The V gene is TRBV5-5, the J gene TRBJ1-2; D not resolved. The V and J ends lost 4 bases and 1 base respectively, with 8 bases between them. This CDR3 comprises 13 residues. From germline, CDR1 is SGHKS and CDR2 YYEKEE (reference sequence). In DNA form, the CDR3 reads TGTGCCAGCAGCCTCCGGGTTAACTATGGCTACACCTTC. Its translation is CASSLRVNYGYTF. The complete variable domain, with remaining parts taken from reference TRBV5-5 and TRBJ1-2, reads DAGVTQSPTHLIKTRGQQVTLRCSPISGHKSVSWYQQVLGQGPQFIFQYYEKEERGRGNFPDRFSARQFPNYSSELNVNALLLGDSALYLCASSLRVNYGYTFGSGTRLTVV.

This clone appeared once. Written as DNA, the CDR3 is TGCAGCGTCACACAGGGGGCTGGCAATCAGCCCCAGCATTTT. Translation: CSVTQGAGNQPQHF. This rearrangement joins TRBV29-1 to TRBJ1-5; the match to TRBD1 covers 9 bases. With V trimmed by 6 bases and J by 2 bases, 5 bases remained unmatched. This CDR3 contains 14 residues. Germline CDR1 is SQVTM and CDR2 is ANQGSEA.

The chain recombines TRBV5-1 with TRBJ1-3, with a tentative D call TRBD1 (6 bases). With 3 bases removed from V and 0 bases from J, the gap between germline ends came to 13 bases. There are 16 residues in the CDR3. Germline loops: CDR1 SGHRS, CDR2 YFSETQ. The CDR3 protein is CASSSDSVYSGNTIYF. The CDR3 coding sequence is TGCGCCAGCAGCTCGGACAGTGTCTACTCTGGAAACACCATATATTTT.

This clone is a singleton in its sample. At one boundary the junction diverges from the germline segment, which might be a read error. This chain uses TRBV7-7 with TRBJ2-5; 9 bases match TRBD1. Judging by the DNA end, TRBJ2-7 fits better; the J call may be wrong. The length of the CDR3 is 13 residues. Germline assignment: CDR1 SSHAT and CDR2 FNYEAQ (reference sequence). CDR3 coding DNA: TGTGCTAGCAGCACCGACAGGGGGAACGAGCAGTACTTC. Translating gives CASSTDRGNEQYF.

This chain links TRBV10-3 with TRBJ1-2; possible D gene TRBD1, 5 bases. Germline CDR1 is ENHRY and CDR2 is SYGVKD. The CDR3 is 16 residues long. Trimming removed 0 bases at V and 4 bases at J, with 15 bases between. CDR3 sequence (DNA): TGTGCCATCAGTGAGTCCACCCGACAGAGTCTCTATGGCTACACCTTC. It is translated as CAISESTRQSLYGYTF.

V is TRBV7-9 and J is TRBJ2-1; 11 nucleotides agree with TRBD2. Unmatched junction bases numbered 6, after V lost 7 bases and J lost 7 bases. This CDR3 comprises 14 residues. Per the germline V gene, CDR1 is SEHNR and CDR2 is FQNEAQ (reference sequence). The CDR3 DNA reads TGTGCCAGCAACCCTAGCGGGGGGTTAAATGAGCAGTTCTTC. Its translation is CASNPSGGLNEQFF.